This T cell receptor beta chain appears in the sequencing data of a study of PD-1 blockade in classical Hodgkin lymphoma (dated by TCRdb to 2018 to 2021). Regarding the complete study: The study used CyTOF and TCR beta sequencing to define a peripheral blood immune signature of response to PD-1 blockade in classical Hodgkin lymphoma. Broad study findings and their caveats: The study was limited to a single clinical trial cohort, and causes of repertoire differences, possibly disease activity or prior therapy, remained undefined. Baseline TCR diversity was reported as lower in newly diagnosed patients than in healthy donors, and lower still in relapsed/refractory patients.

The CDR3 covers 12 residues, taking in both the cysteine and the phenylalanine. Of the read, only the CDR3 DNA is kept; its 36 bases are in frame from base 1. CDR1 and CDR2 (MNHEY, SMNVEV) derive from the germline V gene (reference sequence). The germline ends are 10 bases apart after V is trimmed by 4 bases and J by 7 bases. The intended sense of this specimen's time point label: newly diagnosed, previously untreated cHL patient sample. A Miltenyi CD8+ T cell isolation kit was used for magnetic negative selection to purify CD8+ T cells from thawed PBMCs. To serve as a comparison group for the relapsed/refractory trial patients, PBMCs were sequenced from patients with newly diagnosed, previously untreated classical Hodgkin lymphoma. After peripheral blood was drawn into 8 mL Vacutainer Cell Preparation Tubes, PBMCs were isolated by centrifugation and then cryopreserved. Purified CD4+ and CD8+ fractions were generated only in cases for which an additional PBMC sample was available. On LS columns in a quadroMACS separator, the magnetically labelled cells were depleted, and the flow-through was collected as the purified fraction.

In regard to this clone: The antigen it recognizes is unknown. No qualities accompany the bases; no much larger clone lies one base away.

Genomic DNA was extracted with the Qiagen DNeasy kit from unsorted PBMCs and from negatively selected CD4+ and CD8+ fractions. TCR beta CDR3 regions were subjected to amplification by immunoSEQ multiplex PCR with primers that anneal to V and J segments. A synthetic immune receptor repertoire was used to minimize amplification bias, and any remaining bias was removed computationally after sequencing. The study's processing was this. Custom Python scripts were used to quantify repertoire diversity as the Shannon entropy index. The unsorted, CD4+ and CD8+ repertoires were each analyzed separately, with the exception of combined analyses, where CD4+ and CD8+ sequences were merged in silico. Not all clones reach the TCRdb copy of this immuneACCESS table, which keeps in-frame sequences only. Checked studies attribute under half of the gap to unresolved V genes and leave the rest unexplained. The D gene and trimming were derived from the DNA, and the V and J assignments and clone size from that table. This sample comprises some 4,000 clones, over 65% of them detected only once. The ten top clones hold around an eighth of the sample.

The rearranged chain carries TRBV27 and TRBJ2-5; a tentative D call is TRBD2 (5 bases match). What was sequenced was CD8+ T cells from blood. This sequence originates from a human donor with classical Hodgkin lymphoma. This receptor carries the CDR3 CASSSPSGTQYF. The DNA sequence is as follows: TGTGCCAGCAGTTCACCAAGCGGGACCCAGTACTTC.